This TCR beta chain was recorded in a study of cytomegalovirus exposure and HLA in healthy donors. Study-wide results and caveats: Earlier findings revealed that most TCR beta V segments proved productive either about 87% or about 30% of the time. In a later analysis, TCR beta V- and J-gene trimming showed a link to a missense DCLRE1C variant.

PCR involved 60 Vbeta and 13 Jbeta primers. The data were produced by immunoSEQ multiplex PCR, yet TCRdb's version contains in-frame clones alone and is incomplete. The sample includes about 130,000 clones, more than 60% of them seen just once. As for this clone: The antigen is undetermined.

Germline V CDR1 and CDR2: SGHKS, YYEKEE (reference sequence). Trimming left V 1 base short and J 4 bases short, with 8 bases between. The CDR3 loop spans 13 amino acids. The specimen sequenced was PBMCs. The TCR originated in a woman in her sixties in good health and CMV-seropositive. The chain combines TRBV5-5 with TRBJ1-1; D call uncertain. The CDR3 sequence is CASSLLRFTEAFF. The DNA for the CDR3 is TGTGCCAGCAGCTTGCTCAGGTTCACTGAAGCTTTCTTT.